One sample yielded the 8 T cell receptor beta chains listed below, sequenced in a study of shared clonotypes between healthy human individuals (TCRdb year 2020). Library method: the immunoSEQ multiplex PCR assay. Not all clones reach the TCRdb copy of this immuneACCESS table, which keeps in-frame sequences only. Checked studies attribute under half of the gap to unresolved V genes and leave the rest unexplained. The sample contains about 480,000 clones, about four fifths of them found a single time. 10% to 15% of the sample is held by the ten biggest clonotypes. The source material was PBMCs. These receptors were collected from a woman between 40 and 50 years old in good health. Some clones in this sample may be carry-over from other donors' samples.

This clone was seen ten or more times. The chain is built from TRBV5-4 and TRBJ1-1; TRBD1 might be the D (5 bases). Trimming took 5 bases from V and 5 from J, leaving 13 bases between them. The CDR3 totals 13 residues. Germline values: CDR1 SGHNT, CDR2 YYREEE (reference sequence). CDR3 nucleotide sequence: TGTGCCAGCAGACCCGCGACAGAGACTGAAGCTTTCTTT. Translation: CASRPATETEAFF.

For the CDR3, the DNA is TGTGCCAGCAGCTTGTCCGGGAGAGCCTACGAGCAGTACTTC. This encodes CASSLSGRAYEQYF. The chain carries TRBV5-6 and TRBJ2-7; D might be TRBD2 (6 bases). Germline CDR1 SGHDT, CDR2 YYEEEE. The CDR3 is 14 residues long. The V end was cut by 1 base, the J end by 2 bases, with 10 bases between.

The CDR3 nucleotides read TGCAGTGGCGGATTCGGCTATGGCTACACCTTC. Translation gives CSGGFGYGYTF. The V gene is TRBV20-1, the J gene TRBJ1-2, with D hard to call. The germline V gene has CDR1 DFQATT and CDR2 SNEGSKA (reference sequence). V was clipped by 7 bases and J by 4 bases, with 10 bases between them. CDR3 size: 11 residues.

The rearrangement uses TRBV2 and TRBJ1-1; TRBD1 might be the D (5 bases). Deletions cut 8 bases from V and 4 bases from J, with 17 bases between. Germline V gene data show CDR1 as SNHLY and CDR2 as FYNNEI. The CDR3 extends over 14 amino acids. CDR3 protein: CASLIQGRSTEAFF. The CDR3 coding sequence is TGTGCCAGCCTTATTCAGGGTAGGAGCACTGAAGCTTTCTTT.

The gene calls are TRBV13 and TRBJ2-3; D gene unclear. Germline loops: CDR1 PRHDT, CDR2 FYEKMQ (reference sequence). The CDR3 totals 15 residues. Between the trimmed V and J ends, which lost 2 bases and 0 bases, there was a span of 9 bases. The DNA for the CDR3 is TGTGCCAGCAGCTTATCGGGCGAAAGCACAGATACGCAGTATTTT. Protein: CASSLSGESTDTQYF.

CDR3: CASNRGAGGYNEQFF. CDR3 bases: TGTGCCAGTAATAGAGGGGCAGGGGGCTACAATGAGCAGTTCTTC. V usage is TRBV19 and J usage is TRBJ2-1, with 7 bases aligning to TRBD1. This CDR3 comprises 15 residues. V was pared by 7 bases and J by 3 bases, with 9 bases of the junction left unmatched. Germline-derived CDR1 and CDR2 are LNHDA and SQIVND (reference sequence).

The rearrangement links TRBV5-1 to TRBJ2-1, with 9 bases aligning to TRBD2. CDR1 is SGHRS, CDR2 YFSETQ, per germline. Losses at the gene ends were 6 bases for V and 4 bases for J; bases not matched to a gene: 8. This CDR3 contains 15 residues. The CDR3 nucleotides are TGCGCCAGCATTGGTACTAGCGGGCATTACAATGAGCAGTTCTTC. It translates to CASIGTSGHYNEQFF.

Only a few counts were recorded for this clone. The gene calls are TRBV2 and TRBJ1-2; 9 bases fit TRBD1. Germline trimming cut 11 bases from V and 4 bases from J; bases unmatched to any gene: 5. CDR3 length equals 12 residues. Germline values: CDR1 SNHLY, CDR2 FYNNEI. Here the CDR3 DNA reads TGTGCCGGGACAGGGAGGTCCTATGGCTACACCTTC. Translation gives CAGTGRSYGYTF.